A single sample is the source of the 27 T cell receptor beta chains below, sequenced in a study of blood T cell repertoires in COVID-19 (dated by TCRdb to about 2020). The method was the immunoSEQ multiplex PCR assay. This immuneACCESS table, as held by TCRdb, lists in-frame sequences with V and J called but not all clones. Of the missing ones, under half trace to an unresolved V gene in checked studies; the others have no known cause. In all, the sample holds around 140,000 clones, and around 89% of those were seen once. The ten largest clonotypes hold 15% to 20% of the sample. What was sequenced was peripheral blood. Receptors were obtained from a man aged 45-60 years with active or convalescent COVID-19.

The rearrangement links TRBV5-4 to TRBJ2-1; 7 nucleotides match TRBD2. V lost 0 bases, J lost 6 bases, and 6 bases stayed unmatched. CDR1 and CDR2 from the germline V gene are SGHNT and YYREEE (reference sequence). This CDR3 is 15 amino acids long. Written as DNA, the CDR3 is TGTGCCAGCAGCTTGGCGGCGGGAGCCGGCAATGAGCAGTTCTTC. Translated, it gives CASSLAAGAGNEQFF.

This clone showed up just a few times. This chain joins TRBV6-5 and TRBJ1-1, with D maybe TRBD1 (6 bases). The CDR3 is 13 amino acids. Per the germline V gene, CDR1 is MNHEY and CDR2 is SVGAGI. Trimming cost V 7 bases and J 3 bases, with 12 bases left between them. The CDR3 region is CASNNRVDTEAFF. CDR3 DNA: TGTGCCAGCAACAACAGGGTGGACACTGAAGCTTTCTTT.

J is TRBJ2-2 and V is TRBV30; 9 bases align to TRBD1. The J segment lost 1 base and the V segment lost 3 bases, leaving 3 bases of the junction unmatched. Germline values: CDR1 GTSNPN, CDR2 SVGIG (reference sequence). This CDR3 is 15 amino acids long. In nucleotides, the CDR3 is TGTGCCTGGAGCCGGGACAGGGTGAACACCGGGGAGCTGTTTTTT. Its protein is CAWSRDRVNTGELFF.

The sample holds a few counts of this clone. This chain joins TRBV11-2 and TRBJ1-4; D remains unclear. Germline V gives CDR1 SGHAT, CDR2 FQNNGV. This CDR3 comprises 15 residues. V was clipped by 1 base and J by 7 bases, with 13 bases between them. CDR3 bases: TGTGCCAGCAGCTTAGCTGCCCTCAACAGTGAAAAACTGTTTTTT. It encodes CASSLAALNSEKLFF.

This clone has just a few counts. The rearrangement uses TRBV3-1 (or the pseudogene TRBV3-2) and TRBJ2-7; D remains unclear. From germline, CDR1 is LGHDT and CDR2 YNNKEL (reference sequence). This CDR3 is built from 12 residues. V was clipped by 4 bases and J by 1 base, with 5 bases between them. The DNA for the CDR3 is TGTGCCAGCAGCCGTCATTCCTACGAGCAGTACTTC. It is translated as CASSRHSYEQYF.

This rearrangement joins TRBV5-4 to TRBJ2-2, with a weak D call TRBD1 (6 bases). Germline V gives CDR1 SGHNT, CDR2 YYREEE (reference sequence). Trimming removed 4 bases from V and 6 bases from J, with 10 bases in between. The CDR3 spans 13 residues. The CDR3 DNA follows: TGTGCCAGCAGCACACAGGGCTCCGGGGAGCTGTTTTTT. It specifies CASSTQGSGELFF.

This clone was detected once. CDR3 residues: CASSPGLAGGADTQYF. CDR3 nucleotide sequence: TGTGCCAGCAGCCCGGGACTAGCGGGAGGAGCAGATACGCAGTATTTT. The rearrangement links TRBV3-1 (or the pseudogene TRBV3-2) to TRBJ2-3, with TRBD2 matching 15 bases. The CDR3 length is 16 residues. V trimming: 4 bases; J trimming: 4 bases; junction bases outside the gene matches: 3. In germline, CDR1 is LGHDT, CDR2 YNNKEL (reference sequence).

This clone was seen just once. The gene calls are TRBV11-2 and TRBJ2-1, with 9 bases that match TRBD2. Per germline, CDR1 SGHAT and CDR2 FQNNGV. CDR3 size: 15 residues. Germline trimming cut 3 bases from V and 4 bases from J; bases unmatched to any gene: 4. The CDR3 DNA follows: TGTGCCAGCAGCTTCCTGACTAGCGGATACAATGAGCAGTTCTTC. Residues: CASSFLTSGYNEQFF.

The rearrangement links TRBV30 to TRBJ1-5, with TRBD1 as a possible D gene (5 bases). CDR1 is GTSNPN and CDR2 is SVGIG in the germline V gene (reference sequence). The CDR3 contains 16 residues. Trimming cost V 3 bases and J 3 bases, with 18 bases left between them. CDR3: CAWSHPLQGNNQPQHF. Here the CDR3 DNA reads TGTGCCTGGAGCCACCCCCTTCAGGGTAACAATCAGCCCCAGCATTTT.

The chain joins TRBV18 to TRBJ2-1; 16 nucleotides match TRBD2. The CDR3 has 23 amino acids. Trimming took 3 bases from V and 1 from J; bases not matched to a gene: 18. Germline V gene data show CDR1 as KGHSH and CDR2 as LQKENI. Here the CDR3 reads CASSPRTPNTGTSGGASYNEQFF. The CDR3 DNA reads TGTGCCAGCTCACCCCGAACTCCAAACACCGGGACTAGCGGGGGGGCATCCTACAATGAGCAGTTCTTC.

The genes are TRBV19 and TRBJ2-3; 9 bases fit TRBD1. With 3 bases clipped from V and 5 bases from J, the junction kept 9 bases outside the gene matches. Germline assignment: CDR1 LNHDA and CDR2 SQIVND (reference sequence). CDR3 length: 16 amino acids. CDR3 sequence: CASSILGQGAGDTQYF. The CDR3 DNA is TGTGCCAGTAGTATCTTGGGACAGGGAGCCGGAGATACGCAGTATTTT.

This sequence joins TRBV5-1 and TRBJ2-5; D is undetermined. Germline values: CDR1 SGHRS, CDR2 YFSETQ. The CDR3 runs 14 residues. The V end lost 3 bases, the J end lost 1 base, and 10 bases lay between the germline ends. The DNA for the CDR3 is TGCGCCAGCAGCTCCCCAGGCAGCCAAGAGACCCAGTACTTC. As protein: CASSSPGSQETQYF.

The V call is TRBV5-1, the J call TRBJ1-3; 9 bases are a match to TRBD1. The V segment lost 4 bases and the J segment 4 bases; nucleotides outside the gene matches: 3. Germline CDR1 is SGHRS and CDR2 is YFSETQ. The length of the CDR3 is 14 residues. The CDR3, as DNA: TGCGCCAGCAGCAGGACAGGGGCGGGAAACACCATATATTTT. It is translated as CASSRTGAGNTIYF.

The chain employs TRBV3-1 (or the pseudogene TRBV3-2) and TRBJ2-2; 10 nucleotides line up with TRBD2. The germline V gene has CDR1 LGHDT and CDR2 YNNKEL (reference sequence). This CDR3 contains 16 residues. Trimming took 4 bases from V and 2 from J; bases not matched to a gene: 4. The CDR3 region has the DNA TGTGCCAGCAGCCTTACTAGCGGGATAAACACCGGGGAGCTGTTTTTT. Amino acid sequence: CASSLTSGINTGELFF.

The chain recombines TRBV7-8 with TRBJ1-5; 9 nucleotides agree with TRBD1. Germline values: CDR1 SGHVS, CDR2 FQNEAQ. Germline trimming cut 5 bases from V and 11 bases from J; bases unmatched to any gene: 7. This CDR3 region has 13 residues. CDR3 amino acids: CASSAWDRETQHF. CDR3 nucleotides: TGTGCCAGCAGCGCCTGGGACAGGGAGACCCAGCATTTT.

The rearrangement links TRBV7-2 to TRBJ2-1, with 9 bases aligning to TRBD2. V gave up 5 bases and J gave up 4 bases; unmatched junction bases: 9. CDR1 and CDR2 from the germline V gene are SGHTA and FQGNSA. The CDR3 consists of 16 residues. The CDR3 DNA reads as TGTGCCAGCAGCGAAACTGCGGGGGGGTGGTACAATGAGCAGTTCTTC. Protein: CASSETAGGWYNEQFF. The full variable domain, its missing parts supplied by reference TRBV7-2 and TRBJ2-1, is GAGVSQSPSNKVTEKGKDVELRCDPISGHTALYWYRQSLGQGLEFLIYFQGNSAPDKSGLPSDRFSAERTGGSVSTLTIQRTQQEDSAVYLCASSETAGGWYNEQFFGPGTRLTVL.

The chain uses TRBV29-1 and TRBJ2-7; D is perhaps TRBD1 (6 bases). Germline V gene data show CDR1 as SQVTM and CDR2 as ANQGSEA. Trimming took off 6 bases at V and 5 bases at J, with 17 bases between the two ends. This CDR3 contains 13 residues. As DNA, the CDR3 is TGCAGCGTCATCCCGACAGGACAACACGAGCAGTACTTC. Encoded protein: CSVIPTGQHEQYF.

The V gene is TRBV15, the J gene TRBJ2-7, with TRBD2 identical over 9 bases. V trimming: 3 bases; J trimming: 5 bases; junction bases outside the gene matches: 8. There are 15 residues in the CDR3. CDR1 is LNHNV, CDR2 YYDKDF, per germline (reference sequence). CDR3 protein: CATSSMPGLANEQYF. The CDR3, as DNA: TGTGCCACCAGCAGTATGCCGGGACTAGCCAACGAGCAGTACTTC.

The V and J genes are TRBV5-6 and TRBJ2-7; 7 bases align to TRBD1. There are 18 residues in the CDR3. Unmatched junction bases numbered 12, after V lost 0 bases and J lost 0 bases. Looked up from germline, CDR1 is SGHDT and CDR2 is YYEEEE. For the CDR3, the DNA is TGTGCCAGCAGCTTGGAGGTAGGGGGCGCGGTTAGCTCCTACGAGCAGTACTTC. As protein: CASSLEVGGAVSSYEQYF.

This clone is a singleton in its sample. The chain combines TRBV3-1 (or the pseudogene TRBV3-2) with TRBJ2-2, with TRBD1 matching 7 bases. Trimming took 4 bases from V and 1 from J; bases not matched to a gene: 3. CDR3 length: 15 residues. CDR1 is LGHDT, CDR2 YNNKEL, per germline (reference sequence). CDR3 residues: CASSPRTGNTGELFF. The CDR3 nucleotides read TGTGCCAGCAGCCCGAGGACAGGGAACACCGGGGAGCTGTTTTTT.

The rearrangement uses TRBV18 and TRBJ1-1; 7 nucleotides agree with TRBD1. From germline, CDR1 is KGHSH and CDR2 LQKENI. This CDR3 spans 15 amino acids. V shed 3 bases and J 4 bases; nucleotides not matched to a gene: 8. This chain's CDR3 is CASSPRQGRATEAFF. The CDR3 nucleotides read TGTGCCAGCTCACCCAGACAGGGAAGGGCCACTGAAGCTTTCTTT.

This chain joins TRBV19 and TRBJ2-7; 14 nucleotides align to TRBD2. V dropped 5 bases and J dropped 0; count of bases not matched to a gene: 15. The CDR3 is 20 residues long. CDR1 and CDR2 (germline): LNHDA, SQIVND (reference sequence). The CDR3 sequence: CASSPGGGLAGGWSSYEQYF. The CDR3 coding sequence is TGTGCCAGTAGTCCTGGGGGCGGACTAGCGGGAGGCTGGAGCTCCTACGAGCAGTACTTC.

The chain links TRBV6-6 to TRBJ2-1; possibly TRBD2 for D (6 bases). V was clipped by 3 bases and J by 6 bases, with 12 bases between them. The germline CDR1 and CDR2 sequences are MNHNY and SVGAGI (reference sequence). The CDR3 sequence is 14 residues long. The CDR3 nucleotides read TGTGCCAGCAGTTATCGGGGGTCTGCCAATGAGCAGTTCTTC. Encoded protein: CASSYRGSANEQFF.

The table lists this clone with a count of one. V gene TRBV5-1 combines with J gene TRBJ1-6, with 8 bases matching TRBD1. The CDR3 totals 15 residues. The J segment lost 6 bases and the V segment lost 4 bases, leaving 6 bases of the junction unmatched. Germline CDR1 is SGHRS and CDR2 is YFSETQ. The CDR3 loop reads CASSVTGERNSPLHF. For the CDR3, the DNA is TGCGCCAGCAGCGTGACAGGGGAACGTAATTCACCCCTCCACTTT. The whole variable domain, remainder taken from reference TRBV5-1 and TRBJ1-6, is KAGVTQTPRYLIKTRGQQVTLSCSPISGHRSVSWYQQTPGQGLQFLFEYFSETQRNKGNFPGRFSGRQFSNSRSEMNVSTLELGDSALYLCASSVTGERNSPLHFGNGTRLTVT.

V is TRBV19 and J is TRBJ2-7; a weak D match, TRBD2 (5 bases). Trimming left V 5 bases short and J 3 bases short, with 14 bases between. Per the germline V gene, CDR1 is LNHDA and CDR2 is SQIVND (reference sequence). The CDR3 contains 14 residues. The CDR3 loop is CASSPESGVYEQYF. The CDR3 nucleotides read TGTGCCAGTAGTCCGGAGTCCGGGGTCTACGAGCAGTACTTC.

The V and J genes are TRBV19 and TRBJ1-5, with D unclear. CDR1 LNHDA and CDR2 SQIVND come from the germline V gene (reference sequence). Trimming took 1 base from V and 2 from J, leaving 12 bases between them. CDR3 length equals 16 residues. The CDR3 sequence: CASSIGPARGNQPQHF. For the CDR3, the DNA is TGTGCCAGTAGTATAGGCCCCGCCCGGGGCAATCAGCCCCAGCATTTT.

The chain is built from TRBV7-2 and TRBJ2-4; 10 nucleotides line up with TRBD1. V shed 5 bases, J shed 9 bases, and the junction held 10 bases outside the gene matches. CDR3 size: 15 residues. The germline gives CDR1 SGHTA, CDR2 FQGNSA. CDR3 in amino acids: CASSTKGQGPAIQYF. For the CDR3, the DNA is TGTGCCAGCAGCACAAAGGGACAGGGGCCTGCCATTCAGTACTTC.